These 2 T cell receptor beta chains share one sample of origin, sequenced in a study of cytomegalovirus exposure and HLA in healthy donors (TCRdb year 2017). Library creation used the immunoSEQ multiplex PCR assay. In its TCRdb copy, this immuneACCESS table keeps in-frame sequences only and misses some clones. Where compared with another copy, unresolved V genes explain less than half of these, and the others have no known cause. Here the sample has 110,000 to 150,000 clones; about 94% occur a single time. The ten largest clonotypes hold approximately 1.8% of the sample. Sequenced: PBMCs. These receptors were collected from a man aged 18 to 30 in good health and CMV-seropositive.

The CDR3 nucleotides are TGCGCCAGCAGCCTAGCGGGACCGAACACCGGGGAGCTGTTTTTT. It yields the protein CASSLAGPNTGELFF. The rearrangement joins TRBV5-1 to TRBJ2-2, with TRBD2 identical over 9 bases. The germline V gene has CDR1 SGHRS and CDR2 YFSETQ. This CDR3 contains 15 residues. Losses at the gene ends were 4 bases for V and 0 bases for J; bases not matched to a gene: 1.

The chain recombines TRBV27 with TRBJ2-7, with a possible D match to TRBD1 (7 bases). The CDR3 sequence is 15 residues long. CDR1 and CDR2 (germline): MNHEY, SMNVEV (reference sequence). Trimming removed 5 bases at V and 4 bases at J, with 18 bases between. CDR3 in DNA: TGTGCCAGCAGTCTTCGACAGGGAGGTTCTTACGAGCAGTACTTC. Translating gives CASSLRQGGSYEQYF.